The 21 T cell receptor beta chains given below trace back to one sample, sequenced in a study of response to subunit inactivated influenza vaccine. MiXCR, run by TCRdb on the RT-PCR reads, gives a single entry per CDR3 protein. The table shows some 550,000 distinct CDR3 sequences, with around 21% occurring only once. These data are also associated with another study on T cells expressing NK-cell markers. This second study says: 5'RACE template switching built TCR beta cDNA with unique molecular identifiers.

The sample here was CD4+ T cells sorted from PBMCs, taken 12 days after vaccination. The receptors derive from a man aged 45 to 65 who received an inactivated influenza vaccine.

V gene TRBV7-2 combines with J gene TRBJ1-5; the D gene is possibly TRBD1 (5 bases). V gave up 5 bases and J gave up 3 bases, with 8 bases separating them. The CDR3 runs to 13 residues. CDR1 and CDR2 (germline): SGHTA, FQGNSA. This CDR3 is CASSQGANQPQHF. The DNA for the CDR3 is TGTGCCAGCAGCCAAGGGGCCAATCAGCCCCAGCATTTT.

The chain combines TRBV5-1 with TRBJ2-1, with 7 positions matching TRBD1. V lost 7 bases to trimming and J lost 5 bases; unmatched junction nucleotides: 6. CDR1 is SGHRS and CDR2 is YFSETQ in the germline V gene. The CDR3 sequence is 13 residues long. The CDR3 nucleotides are TGCGCCAGCGCTCGGGGACAGAACAATGAGCAGTTCTTC. Protein sequence: CASARGQNNEQFF.

This clonotype was seen more than once but under ten times. V and J are TRBV19 and TRBJ1-5; D uncertain. V was clipped by 1 base and J by 1 base, with 8 bases between them. CDR1 is LNHDA, CDR2 SQIVND, per germline (reference sequence). The CDR3 spans 15 residues. As DNA, the CDR3 is TGTGCCAGTAGTATAGGCCAGAGGAGCAATCAGCCCCAGCATTTT. Protein: CASSIGQRSNQPQHF.

This clonotype was seen a handful of times. This chain joins TRBV28 and TRBJ2-5; no clear D gene. The length of the CDR3 is 16 residues. The germline V and J ends were trimmed by 8 bases and 5 bases, with 24 bases remaining between them. Per the germline V gene, CDR1 is MDHEN and CDR2 is SYDVKM. CDR3 bases: TGTGCCAGCGGCTTCGGCATAGAAATGTCGCTGGAGACCCAGTACTTC. Its protein product is CASGFGIEMSLETQYF.

The chain combines TRBV6-5 with TRBJ2-2; tentative D call: TRBD2 (5 bases). The V and J ends lost 6 bases and 1 base respectively, with 12 bases between them. The germline V gene has CDR1 MNHEY and CDR2 SVGAGI. CDR3 length: 15 amino acids. The CDR3 DNA reads as TGTGCCAGCAGATACGACGGACTGAACACCGGGGAGCTGTTTTTT. This encodes CASRYDGLNTGELFF.

The gene calls are TRBV28 and TRBJ1-2; D might be TRBD1 (6 bases). Germline CDR1 is MDHEN and CDR2 is SYDVKM. Trimming stripped 7 bases from V and 3 bases from J, with 15 bases between. This CDR3 is built from 14 residues. Here the CDR3 reads CASIRRGKDYGYTF. CDR3 bases: TGTGCCAGCATTCGCAGGGGAAAGGACTATGGCTACACCTTC.

The chain carries TRBV11-2 and TRBJ2-1; a weak D match, TRBD2 (5 bases). V was trimmed by 4 bases and J by 1 base, leaving 14 bases between them. The CDR3 is 16 residues long. Germline V gene sequence: CDR1 SGHAT, CDR2 FQNNGV. The CDR3 region has the DNA TGTGCCAGCAGCTCAAGTCGAGGGATGTCCTACAATGAGCAGTTCTTC. Protein sequence: CASSSSRGMSYNEQFF.

This clonotype was seen only a few times. The J gene is TRBJ2-1, the V gene TRBV30; 10 positions agree with TRBD2. V shed 3 bases and J 3 bases; nucleotides not matched to a gene: 5. Germline values: CDR1 GTSNPN, CDR2 SVGIG (reference sequence). The CDR3 is made up of 15 amino acids. CDR3 residues: CAWRRTSGIYNEQFF. In DNA, the CDR3 is TGTGCCTGGAGGCGTACTAGCGGGATCTACAATGAGCAGTTCTTC.

This clonotype was detected a few times. The chain uses TRBV15 and TRBJ2-2, with D perhaps matching TRBD2 (5 bases). The CDR3 contains 15 residues. Germline V gene data show CDR1 as LNHNV and CDR2 as YYDKDF (reference sequence). V lost 7 bases and J lost 1, with 13 bases in between. DNA for the CDR3: TGTGCCACCAAGTTCTCCGGGAAGAACACCGGGGAGCTGTTTTTT. This gives the protein CATKFSGKNTGELFF.

V usage is TRBV30 and J usage is TRBJ1-1; no firm D call. Deletions cut 2 bases from V and 4 bases from J, with 8 bases between. The CDR3 runs to 12 residues. The germline V gene encodes CDR1 GTSNPN and CDR2 SVGIG (reference sequence). CDR3 region: CAWSRLSTEAFF. CDR3 DNA sequence: TGTGCCTGGAGTAGATTGAGCACTGAAGCTTTCTTT.

The V gene is TRBV12-3 or TRBV12-4, the J gene TRBJ2-5, with 7 bases lining up with TRBD1. V lost 0 bases, J lost 5 bases, and 3 bases stayed unmatched. The CDR3 length is 14 residues. CDR3: CASSLATGYETQYF. The CDR3 DNA follows: TGTGCCAGCAGTTTAGCGACAGGGTACGAGACCCAGTACTTC.

This chain uses TRBV5-1 with TRBJ2-7, with 7 nucleotides matching TRBD1. Unmatched junction bases numbered 12, after V lost 0 bases and J lost 9 bases. Germline lookup yields CDR1 SGHRS and CDR2 YFSETQ. The CDR3 is 15 amino acids. CDR3 loop: CASSLEGQSSYGQYF. The CDR3 DNA is TGCGCCAGCAGCTTGGAGGGACAGTCATCTTATGGGCAGTACTTC.

With regard to this clonotype: The missing conserved phenylalanine or tryptophan at the end of this CDR3 makes a read error likely. Because the CDR3's place on the DNA is in doubt, the DNA is left out and the CDR3 is given as listed by TCRdb. V usage is TRBV20-1 and J usage is TRBJ2-7; TRBD1, the table's D call, lacks a check against the DNA. The length of the CDR3 is 12 amino acids, counting both ends. The germline gives CDR1 DFQATT, CDR2 SNEGSKA (reference sequence). Here the CDR3 reads CSATPQGAELYL.

This clonotype was detected only a few times. V is TRBV20-1 and J is TRBJ2-7; D is unresolved. The germline V gene has CDR1 DFQATT and CDR2 SNEGSKA (reference sequence). V lost 4 bases to trimming and J lost 0 bases, with 7 bases between them. The CDR3 is 12 residues long. The CDR3, as DNA: TGCAGTGCTACGGTTGGCTCCTACGAGCAGTACTTC. Encoded protein: CSATVGSYEQYF.

As regards this clonotype: One junction end disagrees with the germline gene, perhaps due to a read error. The rearrangement uses TRBV5-1 and TRBJ2-3; 9 bases line up with TRBD2. The CDR3 contains 16 residues. Germline V lookup: CDR1 SGHRS, CDR2 YFSETQ. The CDR3 nucleotides are TGCGCCATCAGCCCCAGGTTAGCGGGAGCTCGGGATACGCAGTATTTT. This sequence encodes CAISPRLAGARDTQYF.

This clonotype showed up just a few times. The chain has TRBV28 and TRBJ1-5; TRBD1 might be the D (5 bases). With 4 bases removed from V and 6 bases from J, the gap between germline ends came to 7 bases. This CDR3 region has 12 residues. Germline V gives CDR1 MDHEN, CDR2 SYDVKM. In DNA form, the CDR3 reads TGTGCCAGCAGTTCAGGGACTCAGCCCCAGCATTTT. This encodes CASSSGTQPQHF.

V is TRBV28 and J is TRBJ2-1; D possibly corresponds to TRBD2 (6 bases). V lost 5 bases, J lost 15 bases, and 20 bases lay in between. There are 13 residues in the CDR3. Germline-derived CDR1 and CDR2 are MDHEN and SYDVKM. CDR3 nucleotide sequence: TGTGCCAGCAGTGGCAACTACGCGGGACTGTGGTTCTTC. This codes for CASSGNYAGLWFF.

V usage is TRBV12-3 or TRBV12-4 and J usage is TRBJ2-1; 10 bases align to TRBD2. The CDR3 has 17 residues. After removal of 3 bases from V and 6 bases from J, the junction contained 11 bases not matched to a gene. The CDR3 loop reads CASSFDWGTSVTNEQFF. CDR3 nucleotide sequence: TGTGCCAGCAGTTTCGATTGGGGGACTAGCGTAACCAATGAGCAGTTCTTC.

This chain joins TRBV7-6 and TRBJ2-1; 8 nucleotides match TRBD2. CDR3 size: 15 residues. Germline values: CDR1 SGHVS, CDR2 FNYEAQ. Losses at the gene ends were 3 bases for V and 2 bases for J; bases not matched to a gene: 3. CDR3 in amino acids: CASSLREDPYNEQFF. CDR3 coding DNA: TGTGCCAGCAGCTTGCGGGAGGATCCCTACAATGAGCAGTTCTTC.

The chain carries TRBV12-3 or TRBV12-4 and TRBJ1-5, with D unclear. This CDR3 has 15 amino acids. V lost 7 bases and J 5 bases, leaving 18 bases between the germline ends. CDR3 loop: CASNPGGSMDQPQHF. The CDR3 bases are TGTGCCAGCAACCCGGGAGGATCAATGGATCAGCCCCAGCATTTT.

The chain employs TRBV4-3 and TRBJ2-7; D is tentatively TRBD1 or TRBD2 (5 bases each). The germline gives CDR1 LGHNA, CDR2 YSLEER. This CDR3 is 16 amino acids long. The V end was cut by 3 bases, the J end by 0 bases, with 15 bases between. CDR3 DNA sequence: TGCGCCAGCAGCCAGGACCCTGGGGACCGCTCCTACGAGCAGTACTTC. Its translation: CASSQDPGDRSYEQYF.